This T cell receptor (beta chain) was recovered during a study of cytomegalovirus exposure and HLA in healthy donors. Using immunoSEQ multiplex PCR, the repertoire was profiled, and TCRdb retains in-frame clones only, with some absent. The sample consists of about 140,000 clones, roughly four fifths of them appearing once. The V gene's germline CDR1 is MNHEY and CDR2 SMNVEV (reference sequence). This CDR3 has 14 residues. V lost 5 bases and J lost 7, with 16 bases in between. The chain joins TRBV27 to TRBJ2-3; D is possibly TRBD1 (6 bases). The material sequenced was PBMCs. The clonotype comes from a woman in her 30s in good health and CMV-seronegative. In DNA, the CDR3 is TGTGCCAGCAGTAGCACCTGGGACACGAATACGCAGTATTTT. Amino acids: CASSSTWDTNTQYF.